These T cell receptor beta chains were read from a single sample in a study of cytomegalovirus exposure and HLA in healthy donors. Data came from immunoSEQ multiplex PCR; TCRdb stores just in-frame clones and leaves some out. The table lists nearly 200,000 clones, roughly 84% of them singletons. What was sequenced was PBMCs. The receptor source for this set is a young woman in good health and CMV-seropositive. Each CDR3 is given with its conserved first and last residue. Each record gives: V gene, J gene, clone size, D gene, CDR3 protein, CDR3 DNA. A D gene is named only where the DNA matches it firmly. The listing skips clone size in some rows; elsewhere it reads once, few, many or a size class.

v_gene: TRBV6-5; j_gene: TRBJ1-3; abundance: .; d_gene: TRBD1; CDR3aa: CATATGSDTIYF; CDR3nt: TGTGCCACCGCGACAGGGTCAGACACCATATATTTT
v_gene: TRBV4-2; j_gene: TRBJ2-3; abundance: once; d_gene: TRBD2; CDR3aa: CASSQVTLADTDTQYF; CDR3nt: TGTGCCAGCAGCCAAGTGACCCTAGCGGACACAGATACGCAGTATTTT
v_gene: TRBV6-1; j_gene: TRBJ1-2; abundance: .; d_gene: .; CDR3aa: CASSVQVNYGYTF; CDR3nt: TGTGCCAGCAGTGTCCAGGTTAACTATGGCTACACCTTC
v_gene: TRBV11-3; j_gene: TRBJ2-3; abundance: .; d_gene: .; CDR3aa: CASSLGRSTDTQYF; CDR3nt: TGTGCCAGCAGCTTGGGCCGTAGCACAGATACGCAGTATTTT
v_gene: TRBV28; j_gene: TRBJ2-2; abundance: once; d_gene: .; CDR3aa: CASSLHQQGTGELFF; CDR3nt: TGTGCCAGCAGTTTACACCAACAGGGCACCGGGGAGCTGTTTTTT
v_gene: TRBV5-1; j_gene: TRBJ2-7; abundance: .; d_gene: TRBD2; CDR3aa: CASSPIPTSGSFREQYF; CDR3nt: TGCGCCAGCAGCCCCATTCCTACTAGCGGGAGTTTTCGGGAGCAGTACTTC
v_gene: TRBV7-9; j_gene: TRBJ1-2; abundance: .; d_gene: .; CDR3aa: CASSSFPGERTYGYTF; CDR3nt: TGTGCCAGCAGCTCGTTTCCCGGGGAAAGGACCTATGGCTACACCTTC
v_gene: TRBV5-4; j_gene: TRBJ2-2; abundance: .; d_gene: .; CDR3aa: CASSGNRAAGELFF; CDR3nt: TGTGCCAGCAGCGGGAACAGGGCTGCCGGGGAGCTGTTTTTT
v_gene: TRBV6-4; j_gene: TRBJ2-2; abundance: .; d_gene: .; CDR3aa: CASSRLSNTGELFF; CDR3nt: TGTGCCAGCAGCCGACTTTCGAACACCGGGGAGCTGTTTTTT
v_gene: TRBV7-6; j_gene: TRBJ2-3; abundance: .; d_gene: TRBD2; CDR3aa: CASSFGVAGTNTDTQYF; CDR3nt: TGTGCCAGCAGCTTCGGGGTAGCGGGGACCAACACAGATACGCAGTATTTT
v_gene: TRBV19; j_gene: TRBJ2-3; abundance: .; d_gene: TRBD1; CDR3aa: CASSVGGSPRTDTQYF; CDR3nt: TGTGCCAGTAGCGTAGGGGGCTCCCCTCGCACAGATACGCAGTATTTT
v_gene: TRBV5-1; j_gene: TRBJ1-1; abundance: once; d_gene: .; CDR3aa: CASSLRGQLNTEAFF; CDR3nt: TGCGCCAGCAGCCTGCGAGGACAACTGAACACTGAAGCTTTCTTT
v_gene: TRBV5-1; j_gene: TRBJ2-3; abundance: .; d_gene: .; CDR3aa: CASSSPTEDTQYF; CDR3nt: TGCGCCAGCAGCTCGCCGACTGAAGATACGCAGTATTTT
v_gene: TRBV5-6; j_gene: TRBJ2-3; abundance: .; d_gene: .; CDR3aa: CASSLTETDTQYF; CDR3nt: TGTGCCAGCAGCTTGACGGAGACAGATACGCAGTATTTT
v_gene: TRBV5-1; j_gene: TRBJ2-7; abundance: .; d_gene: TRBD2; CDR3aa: CASSFLTSGSSYEQYF; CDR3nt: TGCGCCAGCAGCTTCCTGACTAGCGGGAGCTCCTACGAGCAGTACTTC
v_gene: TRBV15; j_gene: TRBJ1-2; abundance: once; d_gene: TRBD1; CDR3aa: CATSRDRGTYTF; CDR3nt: TGTGCCACCAGCCGGGACAGGGGAACCTACACCTTC
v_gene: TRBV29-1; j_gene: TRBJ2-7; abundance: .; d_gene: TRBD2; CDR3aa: CSVEEPKTSRRYEQYF; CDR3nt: TGCAGCGTTGAAGAACCGAAGACTAGCCGAAGGTACGAGCAGTACTTC
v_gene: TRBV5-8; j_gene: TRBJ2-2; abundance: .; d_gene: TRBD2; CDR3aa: CASSLPLAGMNTGELFF; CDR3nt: TGTGCCAGCAGCTTACCTTTAGCGGGAATGAACACCGGGGAGCTGTTTTTT
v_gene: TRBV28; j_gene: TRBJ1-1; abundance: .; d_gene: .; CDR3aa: CASSVGGSQNTEAFF; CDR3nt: TGTGCCAGCAGTGTAGGCGGTAGCCAAAACACTGAAGCTTTCTTT
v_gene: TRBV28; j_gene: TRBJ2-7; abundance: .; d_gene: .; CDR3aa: CASRIAQDNYEQYF; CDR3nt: TGTGCCAGCAGAATAGCCCAAGATAACTACGAGCAGTACTTC
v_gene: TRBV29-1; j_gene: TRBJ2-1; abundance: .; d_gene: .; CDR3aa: CSVPNDYHNEQFF; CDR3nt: TGCAGCGTTCCGAATGACTATCACAATGAGCAGTTCTTC
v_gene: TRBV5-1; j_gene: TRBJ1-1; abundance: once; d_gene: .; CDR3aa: CASSPIQGTEAFF; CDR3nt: TGCGCCAGCAGCCCGATACAGGGAACTGAAGCTTTCTTT
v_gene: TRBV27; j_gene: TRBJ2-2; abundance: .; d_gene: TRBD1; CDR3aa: CASSLFPPRQGPTGELFF; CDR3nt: TGTGCCAGCAGTTTATTCCCTCCTCGACAGGGGCCCACCGGGGAGCTGTTTTTT
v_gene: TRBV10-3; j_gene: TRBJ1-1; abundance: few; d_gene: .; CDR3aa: CAISESLREAFF; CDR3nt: TGTGCCATCAGTGAGTCGCTGAGAGAAGCTTTCTTT
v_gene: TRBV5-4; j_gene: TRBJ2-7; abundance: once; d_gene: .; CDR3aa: CASSSDSYEQYF; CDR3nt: TGTGCCAGCAGCTCGGACAGCTACGAGCAGTACTTC
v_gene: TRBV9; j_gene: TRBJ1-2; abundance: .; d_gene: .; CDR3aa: CASTPGHPGGYTF; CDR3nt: TGTGCCTCCACTCCGGGACACCCGGGAGGCTACACCTTC
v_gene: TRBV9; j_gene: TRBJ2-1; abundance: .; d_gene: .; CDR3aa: CASSVVDRDNEQFF; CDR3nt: TGTGCCAGCAGCGTAGTAGACAGAGACAATGAGCAGTTCTTC
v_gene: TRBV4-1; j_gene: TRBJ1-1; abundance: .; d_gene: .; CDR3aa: CASSQQPMGLTNTEAFF; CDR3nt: TGCGCCAGCAGCCAGCAACCAATGGGACTGACTAACACTGAAGCTTTCTTT
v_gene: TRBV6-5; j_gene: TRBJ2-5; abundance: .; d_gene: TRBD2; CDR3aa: CASSGTAGDQETQYF; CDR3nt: TGTGCCAGCAGTGGGACCGCGGGAGACCAAGAGACCCAGTACTTC
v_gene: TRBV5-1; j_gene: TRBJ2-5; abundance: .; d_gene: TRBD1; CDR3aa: CASSLGTGKETQYF; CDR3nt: TGCGCCAGCAGCCTGGGGACAGGGAAAGAGACCCAGTACTTC
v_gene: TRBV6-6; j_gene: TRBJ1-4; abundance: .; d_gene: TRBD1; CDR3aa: CASSSTEEGAHEKLFF; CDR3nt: TGTGCCAGCAGTTCCACCGAGGAGGGGGCACATGAAAAACTGTTTTTT
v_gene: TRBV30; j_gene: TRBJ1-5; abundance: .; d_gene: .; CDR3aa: CAWSSGPDQPQHF; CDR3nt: TGTGCCTGGAGTTCGGGTCCGGATCAGCCCCAGCATTTT